This TCR beta chain derives from a study of glioma-infiltrating T cells after dendritic cell vaccination. About the research overall: At biweekly intervals, patients got three intradermal dendritic cell vaccine injections.

In germline, CDR1 is SGHVS, CDR2 FQNEAQ. V lost 2 bases to trimming and J lost 10 bases; unmatched junction nucleotides: 8. CDR3 length: 15 residues. This table comes from immunoSEQ multiplex PCR, and its TCRdb copy is limited to in-frame clones, with some not included. Altogether more than 20,000 clones are present, approximately 89% being singletons, with the ten largest covering around 3.2%. Specified time point: after dendritic cell vaccination, including at tumor progression/relapse. V gene TRBV7-8 combines with J gene TRBJ1-6; 7 nucleotides align to TRBD1. The TCR originated in a human donor with glioblastoma. The sample consisted of blood, taken after dendritic cell vaccination. The CDR3 is CASSLYSGQLSPLHF. The CDR3 coding sequence is TGTGCCAGCAGCTTATATTCGGGACAGTTGTCACCCCTCCACTTT.